This T cell receptor (beta chain) was identified in a study of cytotoxic CD8 clonotypes in ibrutinib-treated CLL. General observations from the study: The study found clonality rose at ibrutinib response, then fell toward baseline at progression.

Assay used: immunoSEQ multiplex PCR; TCRdb lists only in-frame clones, some missing. Here the sample spans about 16,000 clones, approximately 67% being singletons. The trim removed 4 bases at V and 7 bases at J, leaving 10 bases unmatched. Germline CDR1 is SGHRS and CDR2 is YFSETQ. The CDR3 sequence is 14 residues long. Cryopreserved PBMCs provided 1.5 to 2 micrograms of genomic DNA for the TCR beta libraries. On this clone itself: The target antigen is unknown.

The sequences come from PBMCs, collected before ibrutinib treatment. This clonotype was obtained from a human donor with chronic lymphocytic leukemia. The rearrangement joins TRBV5-1 to TRBJ2-5; TRBD1 aligns across 7 bases. DNA for the CDR3: TGCGCCAGCAGCGCCGACAGGGTAGGGGGGACCCAGTACTTC. This translates into CASSADRVGGTQYF.